One T cell receptor (beta chain) is described in this entry. Its antigen is currently unknown. V was clipped by 4 bases and J by 6 bases, with 14 bases between them. The CDR3 contains 14 residues. Germline CDR1 MNHEY, CDR2 SVGAGI. The assay was immunoSEQ multiplex PCR, and TCRdb's table has in-frame clones only and misses some. The sample has about 14,000 clones, 80% seen once; the top ten hold about 32%. This sample is drawn from a study of OX40 agonist ivuxolimab in advanced cancers. Study-wide context: Every 2 weeks, patients got intravenous ivuxolimab at one of six dose levels (0.01-10 mg/kg).

Study results and limitations: On average, CD8+ T cells showed a greater number of expanded clones than CD4+.

V is TRBV6-5 and J is TRBJ2-3; D call uncertain. The receptor was isolated from an adult with an advanced solid tumor such as melanoma, head and neck, liver or kidney cancer. Here the sequenced sample was CD4+ or CD8+ T cells sorted from blood, taken in a trial of the OX40 agonist ivuxolimab. The CDR3 is CASSSSTGFDTQYF. The CDR3, as DNA: TGTGCCAGCAGTTCGAGTACCGGGTTCGATACGCAGTATTTT.